This section outlines one TCR beta chain sequence together with its context. These data come from a study of T cell changes during pregnancy in multiple sclerosis. Germline loops: CDR1 SGHTA, CDR2 FQGNSA. This CDR3 spans 15 amino acids. V was shortened by 6 bases and J by 0 bases, with 9 bases between the two germline ends. Assay used: immunoSEQ multiplex PCR; TCRdb lists only in-frame clones, some missing. Here the sample spans 65,000 to 90,000 clones, around 94% being singletons. Material: peripheral blood, obtained in the third trimester of pregnancy. The sequence derives from a female donor in good health, enrolled as a control in a pregnancy study. V is TRBV7-2 and J is TRBJ2-6; possible D gene TRBD1, 5 bases. The DNA of the CDR3 is TGTGCCAGCAGTCCACAGGCCTCTGGGGCCAACGTCCTGACTTTC. This sequence encodes CASSPQASGANVLTF. The full variable domain, with the rest looked up from reference TRBV7-2 and TRBJ2-6, is GAGVSQSPSNKVTEKGKDVELRCDPISGHTALYWYRQSLGQGLEFLIYFQGNSAPDKSGLPSDRFSAERTGGSVSTLTIQRTQQEDSAVYLCASSPQASGANVLTFGAGSRLTVL.